The rows below give T cell receptor beta chains drawn from one sample of a study of OX40 agonist ivuxolimab in advanced cancers. Libraries were prepared by immunoSEQ multiplex PCR; TCRdb keeps only in-frame clonotypes and omits some of them. The data show around 110,000 clones, with over 85% seen just once and 0.15% to 0.17% held by the top ten. This sample comprised CD4+ or CD8+ T cells sorted from blood, obtained in a trial of the OX40 agonist ivuxolimab. Source of these receptors: an adult with an advanced solid tumor such as melanoma, head and neck, liver or kidney cancer. Both conserved end residues are part of each CDR3. D genes are given only for firm matches. Clone sizes are given selectively: once, few, many, or a class where the clone is expanded.

v_gene	j_gene	abundance	d_gene	CDR3nt	CDR3aa
TRBV7-2	TRBJ2-2	-	TRBD2	TGTGCCAGCAGCCCCCAAACCAAAATAGCGGGAAGCACCGGGGAGCTGTTTTTT	CASSPQTKIAGSTGELFF
TRBV10-1	TRBJ2-3	-	TRBD1	TGCGCCAGCAGTGCCGGGACAGGGGGCACAGATACGCAGTATTTT	CASSAGTGGTDTQYF
TRBV19	TRBJ1-4	-	-	TGTGCCAGTAGTTTAAATGGACAGTCTAATGAAAAACTGTTTTTT	CASSLNGQSNEKLFF
TRBV6-1	TRBJ1-6	once	-	TGTGCCAGCAGCCCCACAGGATCACCCCTCCACTTT	CASSPTGSPLHF
TRBV28	TRBJ2-1	few	TRBD1	TGTGCCAGCAGCCCGGGACAGGGCCTAGCGGAGCAGTTCTTC	CASSPGQGLAEQFF
TRBV5-1	TRBJ1-4	-	-	TGCGCCAGCAGCCTTGGGGGGAAGGGATCGGAAAAACTGTTTTTT	CASSLGGKGSEKLFF
TRBV4-2	TRBJ2-5	once	-	TGTGCCAGCAGCCAAGATCGGCCAGGGCAAGGAGAGACCCAGTACTTC	CASSQDRPGQGETQYF
TRBV18	TRBJ1-2	-	-	TGTGCCAGCTCAGACGTCAGTAGGCCCTTTAACTATGGCTACACCTTC	CASSDVSRPFNYGYTF
TRBV6-5	TRBJ2-7	-	-	TGTGCCAGCAGTTACCCCCTCCCCAGGCGCGAGCAGTACTTC	CASSYPLPRREQYF
TRBV9	TRBJ2-5	-	-	TGTGCCAGCAGCCGGACTGGCCGGGAGACCCAGTACTTC	CASSRTGRETQYF
TRBV5-4	TRBJ2-5	once	TRBD1	TGTGCCAGCAGCTTGCCGGGACAGGAAGAGACCCAGTACTTC	CASSLPGQEETQYF
TRBV11-2	TRBJ2-1	-	TRBD1	TGTGCCAGCAGCCCGGACAGGGCATACAATGAGCAGTTCTTC	CASSPDRAYNEQFF
TRBV6-6	TRBJ1-1	-	-	TGTGCCAGCAGTCAAGGACAGAAACACATGAACACTGAAGCTTTCTTT	CASSQGQKHMNTEAFF
TRBV9	TRBJ2-5	-	TRBD1	TGTGCCAGCAGCCCCCTAAGTGGGACAGGGATGACCCAGTACTTC	CASSPLSGTGMTQYF
TRBV7-2	TRBJ2-5	-	-	TGTGCCAGCAGCTTCGGCAGGGGCCAAGAGACCCAGTACTTC	CASSFGRGQETQYF
TRBV11-1	TRBJ1-1	-	-	TGTGCCAGCAGCTTCCTTACAGGGAGCACTGAAGCTTTCTTT	CASSFLTGSTEAFF
TRBV6-6	TRBJ1-1	-	TRBD1	TGTGCCAGCAGTTACGGCCGACAGGGAGGGAGTGAAGCTTTCTTT	CASSYGRQGGSEAFF
TRBV6-1	TRBJ2-5	-	-	TGTGCCAGCAGGGGGACTTTTCAGGAGACCCAGTACTTC	CASRGTFQETQYF
TRBV11-1	TRBJ2-1	-	-	TGTGCCAGCAAAGCCCCTGGGAATGAGCAGTTCTTC	CASKAPGNEQFF
TRBV7-8	TRBJ1-5	-	TRBD1	TGTGCCAGCAGCTCAGACAGGGGCGGTCAGCCCCAGCATTTT	CASSSDRGGQPQHF
TRBV28	TRBJ2-3	-	TRBD2	TGTGCCAGCAGCGACCCAGGACTAGCGGGAGTCACAGATACGCAGTATTTT	CASSDPGLAGVTDTQYF
TRBV7-2	TRBJ1-4	few	-	TGTGCCAGCAGCTTCAGGGGAGGAAGTGAAAAACTGTTTTTT	CASSFRGGSEKLFF
TRBV7-9	TRBJ1-2	-	TRBD1	TGTGCCAGCAGCTTATTATCGGACAGGGGGTCCACCTTC	CASSLLSDRGSTF
TRBV28	TRBJ2-3	-	-	TGTGCCAGCAGTTTTCGGGCAAAGGGGAGCACAGATACGCAGTATTTT	CASSFRAKGSTDTQYF
TRBV19	TRBJ2-5	-	TRBD1	TGTGCCAGTAGTATTTCGACAGGGAGACCCCAAGAGACCCAGTACTTC	CASSISTGRPQETQYF
TRBV30	TRBJ1-4	-	-	TGTGCCTGGAGTCTATGGGGGGGCGCAGGTGAAAAACTGTTTTTT	CAWSLWGGAGEKLFF
TRBV7-3	TRBJ1-5	-	-	TGTGCCAGCAGCTTCAATAGCAATCAGCCCCAGCATTTT	CASSFNSNQPQHF
TRBV9	TRBJ1-2	-	-	TGTGCCAGCAGCGTAAGGGGGGACGGTGACTATGGCTACACCTTC	CASSVRGDGDYGYTF
TRBV5-1	TRBJ2-7	-	TRBD1	TGCGCCAGCAGCTTGTTTGGTGGAGGGACAGGATCCTACGAGCAGTACTTC	CASSLFGGGTGSYEQYF